Below are 27 T cell receptor beta chains sequenced from a single sample in a study of read filtering for tumor transcriptome and immune sequencing. Molecular barcoded adaptors covering alpha/delta and beta/gamma chains were used on roughly 370 ng RNA. MiXCR was run by TCRdb on the reads, yielding one entry per CDR3 protein. Found here are fewer than 90,000 distinct CDR3 sequences, roughly an eighth of them singletons; the top ten hold 14% to 15%. Sequenced material: a population of CD138-negative cells sorted from bone marrow. Receptor source: a donor aged 40 or over with multiple myeloma.

Turning to this clonotype: This clone may be a read error of a much larger clone one base away. This sequence joins TRBV28 and TRBJ2-7; 7 bases map to TRBD1. From germline, CDR1 is MDHEN and CDR2 SYDVKM. The CDR3 is 12 amino acids. Germline trimming cut 10 bases from V and 6 bases from J; bases unmatched to any gene: 9. The CDR3 sequence: CATRGQLREQYF. In nucleotides, the CDR3 is TGTGCCACCCGGGGACAGTTACGCGAGCAGTACTTC.

This clonotype came up many times. The gene calls are TRBV5-4 and TRBJ2-7; the D gene is possibly TRBD1 (6 bases). The V gene's germline CDR1 is SGHNT and CDR2 YYREEE (reference sequence). CDR3 length: 14 amino acids. The V and J ends lost 1 base and 5 bases respectively, with 13 bases between them. CDR3 DNA: TGTGCCAGCAGCTTGAGTCAGGGGCTCGACGAGCAGTACTTC. Encoded protein: CASSLSQGLDEQYF.

This clonotype was seen at least ten times. The genes are TRBV20-1 and TRBJ2-1; 9 nucleotides line up with TRBD2. From germline, CDR1 is DFQATT and CDR2 SNEGSKA (reference sequence). Trimming removed 6 bases from V and 8 bases from J; junction bases left unmatched: 11. The CDR3 spans 14 residues. CDR3 nucleotide sequence: TGCAGTGCCACTTCCGGGACTAGCCTCGATGAGCAGTTCTTC. Its protein is CSATSGTSLDEQFF.

Ten or more counts support this clonotype. The chain combines TRBV6-5 with TRBJ2-2; 10 positions agree with TRBD2. Germline assignment: CDR1 MNHEY and CDR2 SVGAGI. CDR3 length: 16 residues. V shed 5 bases, J shed 7 bases, and the junction held 10 bases outside the gene matches. The CDR3 nucleotides are TGTGCCAGCAGTGAAGAAGCGGGAGGGCCCAACGGGGAGCTGTTTTTT. Translating it yields CASSEEAGGPNGELFF.

At least ten counts were recorded for this clonotype. V and J are TRBV12-3 or TRBV12-4 and TRBJ1-5, with TRBD1 as a possible D gene (5 bases). This CDR3 is 14 amino acids long. V dropped 3 bases and J dropped 4 bases, with 10 bases sitting between them. CDR3 in amino acids: CASSLRAGNQPQHF. The CDR3 DNA is TGTGCCAGCAGTTTGAGGGCAGGGAATCAGCCCCAGCATTTT.

This chain uses TRBV5-1 with TRBJ2-3; perhaps TRBD2 as D (5 bases). This CDR3 spans 15 amino acids. Germline V gene sequence: CDR1 SGHRS, CDR2 YFSETQ. V shed 6 bases and J shed 0 bases, with 14 bases lying between them. CDR3 amino acids: CASTFSALSTDTQYF. In DNA, the CDR3 is TGCGCCAGCACCTTTAGCGCACTTAGCACAGATACGCAGTATTTT.

Many counts were recorded for this clonotype. V is TRBV7-6 and J is TRBJ2-2; the D gene is possibly TRBD1 (6 bases). From germline, CDR1 is SGHVS and CDR2 FNYEAQ. The CDR3 sequence is 17 residues long. V was clipped by 5 bases and J by 0 bases, with 16 bases between them. This CDR3 reads CASSTRNGQTNTGELFF. Here the CDR3 DNA reads TGTGCCAGCAGCACCAGAAACGGACAGACGAACACCGGGGAGCTGTTTTTT.

This clonotype was seen ten or more times. V gene TRBV5-1 combines with J gene TRBJ2-7; TRBD2 agrees at 7 bases. Germline CDR1 reads SGHRS; CDR2 reads YFSETQ. CDR3 size: 17 residues. The V and J ends lost 1 base and 0 bases, in that order; junction bases with no gene match: 10. CDR3 region: CASSLFGGAGSSYEQYF. Here the CDR3 DNA reads TGCGCCAGCAGCTTGTTCGGGGGAGCGGGAAGCTCCTACGAGCAGTACTTC. Variable domain in full (rest from reference TRBV5-1 and TRBJ2-7): KAGVTQTPRYLIKTRGQQVTLSCSPISGHRSVSWYQQTPGQGLQFLFEYFSETQRNKGNFPGRFSGRQFSNSRSEMNVSTLELGDSALYLCASSLFGGAGSSYEQYFGPGTRLTVT.

This clonotype was detected a few times. The rearrangement uses TRBV15 and TRBJ2-5; TRBD2 might be the D (5 bases). Trimming removed 0 bases from V and 4 bases from J, with 9 bases in between. Germline CDR1 LNHNV, CDR2 YYDKDF (reference sequence). The CDR3 covers 14 residues. In DNA, the CDR3 is TGTGCCACCAGCAGAGATGTAGGAGGAGAGACCCAGTACTTC. Amino acid sequence: CATSRDVGGETQYF.

At least ten counts were recorded for this clonotype. V is TRBV20-1 and J is TRBJ1-1; no clear D. Germline CDR1 DFQATT, CDR2 SNEGSKA (reference sequence). The V end lost 1 base, the J end lost 2 bases, and 11 bases lay between the germline ends. The CDR3 runs to 14 residues. Here the CDR3 reads CSARVSTPNTEAFF. CDR3 in DNA: TGCAGTGCTAGAGTATCGACACCAAACACTGAAGCTTTCTTT.

This clonotype was counted many times. The V gene is TRBV11-3, the J gene TRBJ2-7; weak D call: TRBD1 (6 bases). The germline CDR1 and CDR2 sequences are SGHNT and YENEEA. The length of the CDR3 is 13 residues. V lost 8 bases and J 5 bases, leaving 16 bases between the germline ends. CDR3 sequence: CASSTRGVDEQYF. CDR3 coding DNA: TGTGCCAGCTCCACCAGGGGTGTGGACGAGCAGTACTTC. The variable domain in full, completed from reference TRBV11-3 and TRBJ2-7, reads EAGVVQSPRYKIIEKKQPVAFWCNPISGHNTLYWYLQNLGQGPELLIRYENEEAVDDSQLPKDRFSAERLKGVDSTLKIQPAELGDSAVYLCASSTRGVDEQYFGPGTRLTVT.

This clonotype was counted many times. V usage is TRBV5-1 and J usage is TRBJ2-5; D is possibly TRBD1 (5 bases). Germline CDR1 reads SGHRS; CDR2 reads YFSETQ. Trimming took off 0 bases at V and 2 bases at J, with 8 bases between the two ends. This CDR3 has 14 residues. CDR3 residues: CASSLEAGQETQYF. As DNA, the CDR3 is TGCGCCAGCAGCTTGGAGGCAGGGCAAGAGACCCAGTACTTC.

This clonotype was seen more than once but under ten times. The chain joins TRBV6-2 or TRBV6-3 to TRBJ2-1, with TRBD2 matching 14 bases. Germline V gene lookup returns CDR1 MNHEY and CDR2 SVGEGT. Germline trimming cut 5 bases from V and 8 bases from J; bases unmatched to any gene: 5. The CDR3 is made up of 15 amino acids. In nucleotides, the CDR3 is TGTGCCAGCAGTCTGGGACTAGCGGGAGTCGATGAGCAGTTCTTC. Protein: CASSLGLAGVDEQFF.

This clonotype was picked up many times. This sequence joins TRBV29-1 and TRBJ2-5; 9 nucleotides agree with TRBD1. J was trimmed by 6 bases and V by 3 bases; bases with no gene match: 5. Germline CDR1 is SQVTM and CDR2 is ANQGSEA. This CDR3 is built from 13 residues. Here the CDR3 reads CSVEDRGRKTQYF. For the CDR3, the DNA is TGCAGCGTTGAGGACAGGGGTAGAAAGACCCAGTACTTC.

This clonotype showed up many times. The rearrangement joins TRBV20-1 to TRBJ2-5; 8 nucleotides align to TRBD1. The germline V gene encodes CDR1 DFQATT and CDR2 SNEGSKA (reference sequence). The CDR3 runs to 13 residues. V was pared by 5 bases and J by 5 bases, with 7 bases of the junction left unmatched. CDR3 sequence: CSALDRAKETQYF. Written as DNA, the CDR3 is TGCAGTGCTTTGGACAGGGCCAAGGAGACCCAGTACTTC.

This clonotype was seen at least ten times. The CDR3 loop reads CSARGGPLNTEAFF. The CDR3 DNA sequence: TGCAGTGCTAGAGGGGGTCCCCTGAACACTGAAGCTTTCTTT. The chain uses TRBV20-1 and TRBJ1-1; D is unclear. The CDR3 is made up of 14 amino acids. The germline V gene has CDR1 DFQATT and CDR2 SNEGSKA (reference sequence). V shed 1 base and J shed 0 bases, with 9 bases lying between them.

This clonotype was seen ten or more times. This sequence joins TRBV3-1 and TRBJ2-5; D ambiguous. The V gene lost 0 bases and the J gene lost 2 bases, with 7 bases spanning the gap. The CDR3 is made up of 14 amino acids. The germline CDR1 and CDR2 sequences are LGHDT and YNNKEL (reference sequence). CDR3 sequence reads: CASSQDTKQETQYF. The CDR3 region has the DNA TGTGCCAGCAGCCAAGATACCAAGCAAGAGACCCAGTACTTC.

The V gene is TRBV7-9, the J gene TRBJ2-1; D assignment may be TRBD1 or TRBD2 (5 bases each). Germline CDR1 and CDR2: SEHNR and FQNEAQ (reference sequence). The ends were cut back, 4 bases at V and 11 bases at J, with 18 bases in the middle. This CDR3 region has 14 residues. This chain's CDR3 is CASSSARGGDKQFF. In DNA, the CDR3 is TGTGCCAGCAGCTCTGCACGTGGGGGAGATAAGCAGTTCTTC.

This clonotype was observed at least ten times. The J gene is TRBJ1-1, the V gene TRBV29-1; tentative D call: TRBD1 (5 bases). The V gene lost 3 bases and the J gene lost 5 bases, with 16 bases spanning the gap. Germline CDR1 and CDR2: SQVTM and ANQGSEA. This CDR3 region has 14 residues. CDR3 amino acids: CSVELQGLRTEAFF. CDR3 nucleotide sequence: TGCAGCGTTGAGCTCCAGGGTTTGCGGACTGAAGCTTTCTTT.

Many counts were recorded for this clonotype. The chain links TRBV6-1 to TRBJ1-5; D is undetermined. Germline values: CDR1 MNHNS, CDR2 SASEGT. The germline V and J ends were trimmed by 6 bases and 5 bases, with 11 bases remaining between them. The CDR3 has 13 amino acids. CDR3 in DNA: TGTGCCAGCAGCGATTCACATTATCAGCCCCAGCATTTT. This sequence encodes CASSDSHYQPQHF.

This clonotype was detected a few times. With a much larger clone just one base away, this may be a read error. The gene calls are TRBV25-1 and TRBJ1-1; D is uncertain. This CDR3 is 14 amino acids long. From germline, CDR1 is MGHDK and CDR2 SYGVNS. The CDR3 bases are TGTGCCAGCAGTTCACACACGGTGAACGCTGAAGCTTTCTTT. It is translated as CASSSHTVNAEAFF.

This clonotype was counted ten times or more. The CDR3 sequence: CASSSGQGNAGELFF. CDR3 bases: TGCGCCAGCAGCTCGGGACAGGGGAATGCCGGGGAGCTGTTTTTT. The chain combines TRBV5-1 with TRBJ2-2; TRBD1 aligns across 10 bases. The CDR3 consists of 15 residues. The ends lost 3 bases at V and 6 bases at J; junction bases unmatched: 5. Germline assignment: CDR1 SGHRS and CDR2 YFSETQ. Full variable domain (rest looked up from reference TRBV5-1 and TRBJ2-2): KAGVTQTPRYLIKTRGQQVTLSCSPISGHRSVSWYQQTPGQGLQFLFEYFSETQRNKGNFPGRFSGRQFSNSRSEMNVSTLELGDSALYLCASSSGQGNAGELFFGEGSRLTVL.

In the case of this clonotype: The junction does not match germline at one end; this may be a read error. The chain employs TRBV20-1 and TRBJ2-5; perhaps TRBD2 as D (5 bases). The CDR3 is 11 residues long. Germline-derived CDR1 and CDR2 are DFQATT and SNEGSKA (reference sequence). The CDR3 sequence is CSARDGSGSHF. CDR3 DNA: TGCAGTGCTAGAGATGGTTCGGGGTCTCACTTC.

There are a few counts of this clonotype. This chain uses TRBV10-3 with TRBJ2-7; TRBD1 aligns across 10 bases. Germline V gives CDR1 ENHRY, CDR2 SYGVKD. The junction had 7 bases not matched to a gene; V was cut back by 5 bases and J by 3 bases. This CDR3 has 15 residues. DNA for the CDR3: TGTGCCATCAGTACCCCGGGACAGGGGTTCTACGAGCAGTACTTC. Its translation: CAISTPGQGFYEQYF.

Of note for this clonotype: One end of the junction varies from germline; a read error may be responsible. V usage is TRBV7-2 and J usage is TRBJ2-2; unclear D gene. From germline, CDR1 is SGHTA and CDR2 FQGNSA. The CDR3 is 12 amino acids. This CDR3 is CASILPRGELFF. Here the CDR3 DNA reads TGTGCCAGCATCTTACCACGCGGGGAGCTGTTTTTT.

This clonotype came up many times. The chain uses TRBV28 and TRBJ2-1; 8 bases match TRBD2. The CDR3 covers 16 residues. Trimming removed 5 bases from V and 7 bases from J; junction bases left unmatched: 13. Germline CDR1 is MDHEN and CDR2 is SYDVKM. The CDR3 DNA sequence: TGTGCCAGCAGTCCTCCCTCTTCGGGGGGGCTTAATGAGCAGTTCTTC. It is translated as CASSPPSSGGLNEQFF.

This clonotype has at least ten counts. The chain joins TRBV20-1 to TRBJ2-7; D is perhaps TRBD2 (5 bases). CDR1 is DFQATT and CDR2 is SNEGSKA in the germline V gene (reference sequence). The V and J ends lost 3 bases and 2 bases respectively, with 11 bases between them. This CDR3 spans 13 amino acids. The CDR3, as DNA: TGCAGTGCTAGGGGAGAAGCTCCCTACGAGCAGTACTTC. It is translated as CSARGEAPYEQYF.